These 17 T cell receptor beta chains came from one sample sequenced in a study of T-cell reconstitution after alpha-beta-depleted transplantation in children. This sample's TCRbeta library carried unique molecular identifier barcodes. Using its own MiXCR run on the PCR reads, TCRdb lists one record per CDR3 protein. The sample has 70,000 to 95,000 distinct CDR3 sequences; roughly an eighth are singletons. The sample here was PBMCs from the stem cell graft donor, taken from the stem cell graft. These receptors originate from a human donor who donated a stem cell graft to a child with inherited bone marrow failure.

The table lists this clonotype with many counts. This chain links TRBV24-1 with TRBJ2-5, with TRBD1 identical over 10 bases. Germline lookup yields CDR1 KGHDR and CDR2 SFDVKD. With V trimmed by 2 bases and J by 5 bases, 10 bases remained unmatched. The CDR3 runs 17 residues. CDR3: CATSDSRTGGGLETQYF. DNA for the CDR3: TGTGCCACCAGTGATTCCCGGACAGGGGGAGGGTTGGAGACCCAGTACTTC.

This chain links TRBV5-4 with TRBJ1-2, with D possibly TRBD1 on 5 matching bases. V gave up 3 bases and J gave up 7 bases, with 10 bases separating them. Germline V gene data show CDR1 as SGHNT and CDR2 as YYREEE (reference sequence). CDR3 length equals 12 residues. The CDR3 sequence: CASSWGDAGYTF. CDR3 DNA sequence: TGTGCCAGCAGCTGGGGGGATGCTGGCTACACCTTC.

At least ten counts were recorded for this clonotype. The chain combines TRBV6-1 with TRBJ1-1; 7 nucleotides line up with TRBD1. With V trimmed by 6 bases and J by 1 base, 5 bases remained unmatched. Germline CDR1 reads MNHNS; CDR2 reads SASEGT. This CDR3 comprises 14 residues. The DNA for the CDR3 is TGTGCCAGCAGGGCAGACAGGGAGAACACTGAAGCTTTCTTT. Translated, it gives CASRADRENTEAFF.

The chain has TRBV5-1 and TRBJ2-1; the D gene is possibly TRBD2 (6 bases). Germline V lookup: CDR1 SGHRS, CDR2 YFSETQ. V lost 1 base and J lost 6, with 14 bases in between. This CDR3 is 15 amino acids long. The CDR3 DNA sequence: TGCGCCAGCAGCTTGATACCTAGCGAGGGCAATGAGCAGTTCTTC. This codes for CASSLIPSEGNEQFF.

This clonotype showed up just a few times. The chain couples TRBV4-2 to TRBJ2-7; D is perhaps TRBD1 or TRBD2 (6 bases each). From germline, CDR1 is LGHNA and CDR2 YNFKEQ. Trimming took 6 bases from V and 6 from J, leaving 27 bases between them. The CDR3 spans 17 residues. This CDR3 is CASSPLGGRGGAAEQYF. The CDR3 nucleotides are TGTGCCAGCAGTCCTCTTGGGGGCAGGGGCGGGGCTGCCGAGCAGTACTTC.

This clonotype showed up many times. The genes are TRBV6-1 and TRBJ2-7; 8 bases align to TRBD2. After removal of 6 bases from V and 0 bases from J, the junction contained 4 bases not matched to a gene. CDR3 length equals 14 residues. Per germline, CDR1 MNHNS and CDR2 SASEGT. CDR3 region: CASRRGDYSYEQYF. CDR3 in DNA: TGTGCCAGCAGGCGGGGGGACTACTCCTACGAGCAGTACTTC.

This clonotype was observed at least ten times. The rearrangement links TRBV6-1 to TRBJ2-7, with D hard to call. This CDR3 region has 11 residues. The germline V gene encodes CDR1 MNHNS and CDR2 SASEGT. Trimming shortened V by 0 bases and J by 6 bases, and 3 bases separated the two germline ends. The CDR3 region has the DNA TGTGCCAGCAGTGAAGCGGTCGAGCAGTACTTC. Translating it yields CASSEAVEQYF.

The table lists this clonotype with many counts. CDR3 coding DNA: TGTGCCAGCAGCTTCGGGCAAAAAGGCTACGAGCAGTACTTC. The encoded protein is CASSFGQKGYEQYF. V gene TRBV7-9 combines with J gene TRBJ2-7, with D unclear. The CDR3 totals 14 residues. With 3 bases removed from V and 3 bases from J, the gap between germline ends came to 12 bases. Germline V gene sequence: CDR1 SEHNR, CDR2 FQNEAQ (reference sequence). Looking up the rest from reference TRBV7-9 and TRBJ2-7 gives the full variable domain: DTGVSQNPRHKITKRGQNVTFRCDPISEHNRLYWYRQTLGQGPEFLTYFQNEAQLEKSRLLSDRFSAERPKGSFSTLEIQRTEQGDSAMYLCASSFGQKGYEQYFGPGTRLTVT.

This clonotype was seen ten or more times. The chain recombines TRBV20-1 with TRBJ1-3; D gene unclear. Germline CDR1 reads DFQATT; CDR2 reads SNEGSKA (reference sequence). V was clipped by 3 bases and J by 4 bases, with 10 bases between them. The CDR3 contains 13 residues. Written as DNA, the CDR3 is TGCAGTGCTAGGACAAAAGGGGGAAACACCATATATTTT. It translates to CSARTKGGNTIYF.

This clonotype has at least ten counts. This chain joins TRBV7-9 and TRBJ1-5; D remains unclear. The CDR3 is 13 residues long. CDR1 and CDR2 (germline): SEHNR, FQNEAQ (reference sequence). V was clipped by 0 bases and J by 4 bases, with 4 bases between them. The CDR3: CASSLAPNQPQHF. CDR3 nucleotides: TGTGCCAGCAGCTTAGCGCCGAATCAGCCCCAGCATTTT.

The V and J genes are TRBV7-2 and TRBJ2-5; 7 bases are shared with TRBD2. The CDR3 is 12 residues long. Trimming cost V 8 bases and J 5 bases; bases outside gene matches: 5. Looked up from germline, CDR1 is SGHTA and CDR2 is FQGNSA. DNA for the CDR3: TGTGCCAGCCCGTTGGGAGGGGAGACCCAGTACTTC. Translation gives CASPLGGETQYF.

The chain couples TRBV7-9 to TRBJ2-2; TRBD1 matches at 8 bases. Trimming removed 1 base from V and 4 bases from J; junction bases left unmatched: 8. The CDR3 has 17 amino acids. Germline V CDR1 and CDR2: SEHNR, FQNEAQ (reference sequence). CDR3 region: CASSLVRGLRTTGELFF. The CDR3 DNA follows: TGTGCCAGCAGCTTAGTCAGGGGGCTCCGGACCACCGGGGAGCTGTTTTTT.

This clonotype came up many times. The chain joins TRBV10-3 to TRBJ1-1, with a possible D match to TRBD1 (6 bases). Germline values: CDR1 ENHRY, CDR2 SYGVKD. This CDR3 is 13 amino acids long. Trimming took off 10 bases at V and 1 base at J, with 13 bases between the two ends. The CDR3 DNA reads TGTGCCACCACCCGGGGGCCGAACACTGAAGCTTTCTTT. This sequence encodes CATTRGPNTEAFF.

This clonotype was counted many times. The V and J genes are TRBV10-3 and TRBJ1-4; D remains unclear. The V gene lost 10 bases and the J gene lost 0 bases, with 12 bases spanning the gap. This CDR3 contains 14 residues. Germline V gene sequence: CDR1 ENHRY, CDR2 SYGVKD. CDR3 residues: CATRESATNEKLFF. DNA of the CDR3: TGTGCCACCCGGGAGTCTGCAACTAATGAAAAACTGTTTTTT.

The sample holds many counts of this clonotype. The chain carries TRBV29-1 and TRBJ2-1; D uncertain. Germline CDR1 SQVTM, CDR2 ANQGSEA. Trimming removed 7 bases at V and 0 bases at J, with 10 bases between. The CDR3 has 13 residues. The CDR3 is CSGRALSYNEQFF. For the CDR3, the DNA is TGCAGCGGGCGAGCCCTCTCCTACAATGAGCAGTTCTTC.

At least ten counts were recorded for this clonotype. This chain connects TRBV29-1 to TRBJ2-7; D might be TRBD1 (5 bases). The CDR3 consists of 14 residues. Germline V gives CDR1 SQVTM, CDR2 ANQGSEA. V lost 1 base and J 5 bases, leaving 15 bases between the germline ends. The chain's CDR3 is CSVEGWQGYNEQYF. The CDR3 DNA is TGCAGCGTTGAAGGGTGGCAGGGCTACAACGAGCAGTACTTC.

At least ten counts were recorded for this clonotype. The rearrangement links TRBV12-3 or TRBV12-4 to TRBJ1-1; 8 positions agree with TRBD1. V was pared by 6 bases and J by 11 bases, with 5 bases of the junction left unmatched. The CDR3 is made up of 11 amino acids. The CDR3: CASRSPGGAFF. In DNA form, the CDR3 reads TGTGCCAGCAGGTCCCCAGGGGGCGCTTTCTTT.